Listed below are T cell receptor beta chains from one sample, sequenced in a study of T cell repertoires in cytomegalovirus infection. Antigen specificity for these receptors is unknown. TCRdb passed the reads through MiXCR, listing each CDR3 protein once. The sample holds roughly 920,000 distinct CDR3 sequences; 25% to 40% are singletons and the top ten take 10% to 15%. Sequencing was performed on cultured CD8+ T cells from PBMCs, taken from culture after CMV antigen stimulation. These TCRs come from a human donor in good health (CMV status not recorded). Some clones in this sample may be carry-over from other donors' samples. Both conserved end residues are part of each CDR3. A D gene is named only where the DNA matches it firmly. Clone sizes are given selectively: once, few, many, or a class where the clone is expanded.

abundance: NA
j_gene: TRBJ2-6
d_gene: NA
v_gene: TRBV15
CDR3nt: TGTGCCACCAGCAGTGAGGGCTACTTCTCTGGGGCCAACGTCCTGACTTTC
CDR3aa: CATSSEGYFSGANVLTF

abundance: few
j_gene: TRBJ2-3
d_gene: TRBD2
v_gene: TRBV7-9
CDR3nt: TGTGCCAGCAGCCGTTCGACGGCGGGGGCAGATACGCAGTATTTT
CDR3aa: CASSRSTAGADTQYF

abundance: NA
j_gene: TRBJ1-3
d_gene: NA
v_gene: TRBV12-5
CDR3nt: TGTGCTAGTGGTTTGGAGCGGGGGCGGACTGTCTCTGGAAACACCATATATTTT
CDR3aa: CASGLERGRTVSGNTIYF

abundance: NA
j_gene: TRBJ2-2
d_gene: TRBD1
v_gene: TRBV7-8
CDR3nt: TGTGCCAGCAGCCCCCGGGCCTTACAGGGGGCGATGAACACCGGGGAGCTGTTTTTT
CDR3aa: CASSPRALQGAMNTGELFF

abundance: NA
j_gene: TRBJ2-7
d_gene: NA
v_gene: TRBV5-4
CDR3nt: TGTGCCAGCAGCTACGGGCAGGGGAAGAACTACGAGCAGTACTTC
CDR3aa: CASSYGQGKNYEQYF

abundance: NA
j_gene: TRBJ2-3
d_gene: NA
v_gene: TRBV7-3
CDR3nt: TGTGCCAGCAGCTTAAGGAGACTGGCTGAAGACACAGATACGCAGTATTTT
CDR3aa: CASSLRRLAEDTDTQYF

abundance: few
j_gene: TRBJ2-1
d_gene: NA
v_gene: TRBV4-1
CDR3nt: TGCGCCAGCAGCCCACAGGACATCGGGTGGCCCCGTGGGTCCTCCTACAATGAGCAGTTCTTC
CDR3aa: CASSPQDIGWPRGSSYNEQFF

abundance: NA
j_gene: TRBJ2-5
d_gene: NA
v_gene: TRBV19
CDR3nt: TGTGCCAGTAGTTCGGGCTGGCGGGAGACCCAGTACTTC
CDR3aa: CASSSGWRETQYF

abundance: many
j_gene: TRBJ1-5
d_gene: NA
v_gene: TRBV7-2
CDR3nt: TGTGCCAGCAGCTTAGGAGGCCCCCAGCATTTT
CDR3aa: CASSLGGPQHF

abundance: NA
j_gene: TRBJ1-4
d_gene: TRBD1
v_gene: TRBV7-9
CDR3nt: TGTGCCAGCAGCGTTGGACAGGGGGCAAGCGCTAATGAAAAACTGTTTTTT
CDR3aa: CASSVGQGASANEKLFF

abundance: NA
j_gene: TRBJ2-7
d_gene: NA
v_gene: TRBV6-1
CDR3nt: TGTGCCAGCAGTGAAATCGTGGGGGGGCCTCACGAGCAGTACTTC
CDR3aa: CASSEIVGGPHEQYF

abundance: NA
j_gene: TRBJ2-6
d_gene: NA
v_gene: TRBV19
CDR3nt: TGTGCCAGTAGTCCGCAGACAGTGTTGATCTCTGGGACCAACGTCCTGACTTTC
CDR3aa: CASSPQTVLISGTNVLTF

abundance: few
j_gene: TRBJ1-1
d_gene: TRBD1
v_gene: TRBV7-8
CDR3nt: TGTGCCAGCAGCGGACCGACAGGGGCGGGAAACACTGAAGCTTTCTTT
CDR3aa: CASSGPTGAGNTEAFF

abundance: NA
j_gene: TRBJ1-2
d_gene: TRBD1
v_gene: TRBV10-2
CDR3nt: TGCGCCAGCAGGGAGAAGGGGGCCTACTATGGCTACACCTTC
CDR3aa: CASREKGAYYGYTF

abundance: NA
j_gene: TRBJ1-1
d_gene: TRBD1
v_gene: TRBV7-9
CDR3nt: TGTGCCAGCAGCTTGGGGGGAGGGGGCTTGCGGGACACTGAAGCTTTCTTT
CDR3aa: CASSLGGGGLRDTEAFF

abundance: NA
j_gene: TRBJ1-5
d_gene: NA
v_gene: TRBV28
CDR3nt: TGTGCCAGCACTCTAAGGGGTTTTCAGCCCCAGCATTTT
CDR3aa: CASTLRGFQPQHF

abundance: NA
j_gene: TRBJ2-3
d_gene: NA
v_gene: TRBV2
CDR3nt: TGTGCCAGCAGTGAAGCGATCACGGGGTGGGATACGCAGTATTTT
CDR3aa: CASSEAITGWDTQYF

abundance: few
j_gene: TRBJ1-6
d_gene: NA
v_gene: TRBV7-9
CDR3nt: TGTGCCAGCAGCTTAGTGCAGTATAATTCACCCCTCCACTTT
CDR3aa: CASSLVQYNSPLHF

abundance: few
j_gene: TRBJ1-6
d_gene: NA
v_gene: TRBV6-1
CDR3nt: TGTGCCAGCAGTGAAGTGTCAGGGTATTCACCCCTCCACTTT
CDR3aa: CASSEVSGYSPLHF

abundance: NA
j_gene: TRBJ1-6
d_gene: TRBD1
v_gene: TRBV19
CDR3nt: TGTGCCAGTAGTCCCCGGGACAGGGGTTCACCCCTCCACTTT
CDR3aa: CASSPRDRGSPLHF

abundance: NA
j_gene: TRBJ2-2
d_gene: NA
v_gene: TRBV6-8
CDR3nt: TGTGCCATCTCTCACTCCGGGTACAACACCGGGGAGCTGTTTTTT
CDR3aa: CAISHSGYNTGELFF

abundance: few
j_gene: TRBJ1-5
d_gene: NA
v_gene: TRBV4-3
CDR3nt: TGCGCCAGCAGCCAAGATTTAAAATTACGGAGCAATCAGCCCCAGCATTTT
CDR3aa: CASSQDLKLRSNQPQHF

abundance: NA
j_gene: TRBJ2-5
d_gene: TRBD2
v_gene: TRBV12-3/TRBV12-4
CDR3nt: TGTGCCAGCAGTTTACAGGGGACTAGCATGGAGACCCAGTACTTC
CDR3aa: CASSLQGTSMETQYF

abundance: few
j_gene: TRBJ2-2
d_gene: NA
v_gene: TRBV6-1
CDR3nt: TGTGCCAGCAGTCCCGACATTACTTACGGGGAGCTGTTTTTT
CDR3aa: CASSPDITYGELFF

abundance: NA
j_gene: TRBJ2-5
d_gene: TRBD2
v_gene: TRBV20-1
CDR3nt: TGCAGTGCACGGCCCCTAGCGGGGGTTGAAGAGACCCAGTACTTC
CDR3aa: CSARPLAGVEETQYF

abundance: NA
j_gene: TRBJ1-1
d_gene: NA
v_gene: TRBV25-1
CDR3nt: TGTGCCAGCAGTGACAGACCACCGGGCACTGAAGCTTTCTTT
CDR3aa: CASSDRPPGTEAFF

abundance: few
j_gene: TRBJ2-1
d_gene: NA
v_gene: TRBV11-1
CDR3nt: TGTGCCAGCAGCTTAGAGGCAGGCTATGAGCAGTTCTTC
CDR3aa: CASSLEAGYEQFF

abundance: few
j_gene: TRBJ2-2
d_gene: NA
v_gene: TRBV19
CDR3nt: TGTGCCAGTAGTAACCCGGAGCAAGCTGGGGAGCTGTTTTTT
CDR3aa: CASSNPEQAGELFF

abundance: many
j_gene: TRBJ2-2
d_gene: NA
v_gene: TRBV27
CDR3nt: TGTGCCAGCAGTTTAGGGGGAGTAACCGGGGAGCTGTTTTTT
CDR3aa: CASSLGGVTGELFF

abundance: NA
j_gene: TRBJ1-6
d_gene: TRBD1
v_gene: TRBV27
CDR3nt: TGTGCCAGCACCCTGACAGGGGGAAATTCACCCCTCCACTTT
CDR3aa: CASTLTGGNSPLHF

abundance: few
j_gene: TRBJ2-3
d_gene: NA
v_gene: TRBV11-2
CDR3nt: TGTGCCAGCAGAAACCCGTCGGTTAGCGGCCGTTCAGATACGCAGTATTTT
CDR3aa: CASRNPSVSGRSDTQYF

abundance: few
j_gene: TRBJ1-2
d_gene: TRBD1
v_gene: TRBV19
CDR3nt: TGTGCCAGTCTTGGCAGGGGGGTCTATGGCTACACCTTC
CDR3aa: CASLGRGVYGYTF

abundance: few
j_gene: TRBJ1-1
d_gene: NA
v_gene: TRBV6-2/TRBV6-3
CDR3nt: TGTGCCAGCAGTTATTCGGCCCAGGTCGGCGGCACTGAAGCTTTCTTT
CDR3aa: CASSYSAQVGGTEAFF

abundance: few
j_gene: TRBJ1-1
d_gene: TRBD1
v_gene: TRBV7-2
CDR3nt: TGTGCCAGCAGCACATGGGACAGGTCCACAGACACTGAAGCTTTCTTT
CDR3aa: CASSTWDRSTDTEAFF

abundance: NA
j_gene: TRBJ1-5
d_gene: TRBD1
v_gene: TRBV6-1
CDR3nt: TGTGCCAGCAGTGAAAGGGACAGAACCTATAGCAATCAGCCCCAGCATTTT
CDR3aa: CASSERDRTYSNQPQHF

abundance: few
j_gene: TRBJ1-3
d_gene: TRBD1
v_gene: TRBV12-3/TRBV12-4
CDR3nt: TGTGCCAGCAGAATACCCGGGACAGGGGTCGGAAACACCATATATTTT
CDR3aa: CASRIPGTGVGNTIYF

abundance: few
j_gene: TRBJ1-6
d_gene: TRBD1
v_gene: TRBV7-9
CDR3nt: TGTGCCAGCAGCGGACAGGGATCGGCCCTCCACTTT
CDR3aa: CASSGQGSALHF

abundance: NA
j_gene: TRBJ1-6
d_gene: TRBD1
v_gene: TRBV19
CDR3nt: TGTGCCAGTATCGACAGGGGGCTGGTCCACTTT
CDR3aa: CASIDRGLVHF

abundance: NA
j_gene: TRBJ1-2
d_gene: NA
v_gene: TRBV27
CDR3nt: TGTGCCAGCAGTTTCGGGGGGCTCCTCCCCTATGGCTACACCTTC
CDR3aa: CASSFGGLLPYGYTF

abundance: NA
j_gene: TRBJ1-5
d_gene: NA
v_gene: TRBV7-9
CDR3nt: TGTGCCAGCAGCGAAGAGGCATTGGGGTCGGGGCAGCCCCAGCATTTT
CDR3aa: CASSEEALGSGQPQHF

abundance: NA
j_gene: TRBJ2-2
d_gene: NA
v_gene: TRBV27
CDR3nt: TGTGCCAGCAGTCCCTGGGGTCCGAACACCGGGGAGCTGTTTTTT
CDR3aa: CASSPWGPNTGELFF

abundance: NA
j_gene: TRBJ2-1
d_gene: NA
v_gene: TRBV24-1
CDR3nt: TGTGCCACCAGTGATTTAGGGGGGGCTAACAATGAGCAGTTCTTC
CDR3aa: CATSDLGGANNEQFF

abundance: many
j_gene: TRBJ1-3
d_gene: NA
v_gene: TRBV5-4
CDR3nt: TGTGCCAGCAGCTTGGGGGCTGGCCCCGTAAACACCATATATTTT
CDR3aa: CASSLGAGPVNTIYF

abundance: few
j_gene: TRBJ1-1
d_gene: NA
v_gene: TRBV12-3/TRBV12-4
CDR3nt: TGTGCCATCTCCCCCGCCCCATTCCAAACAATAATGAACACTGAAGCTTTCTTT
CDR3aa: CAISPAPFQTIMNTEAFF

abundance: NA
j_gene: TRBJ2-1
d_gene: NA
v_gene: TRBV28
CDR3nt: TGTGCCAGCAGTTTATGGGATCCTCAAGGCAATGAGCAGTTCTTC
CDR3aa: CASSLWDPQGNEQFF

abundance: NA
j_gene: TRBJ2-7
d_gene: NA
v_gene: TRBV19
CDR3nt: TGTGCCAGTGGGAATGGGTACGAGCAGTACTTC
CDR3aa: CASGNGYEQYF

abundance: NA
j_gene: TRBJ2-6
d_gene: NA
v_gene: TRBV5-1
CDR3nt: TGCGCCAGCAGCTTGGCGGTCGACCCATCAGGGGCCAACGTCCTGACTTTC
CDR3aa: CASSLAVDPSGANVLTF

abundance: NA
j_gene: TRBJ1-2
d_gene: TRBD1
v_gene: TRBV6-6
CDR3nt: TGTGCCAGCAGTCCCGGACAGGTGTACTATGGCTACACCTTC
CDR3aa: CASSPGQVYYGYTF

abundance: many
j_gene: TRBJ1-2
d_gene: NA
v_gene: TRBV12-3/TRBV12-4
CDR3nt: TGTGCCAGCAGTTCCGGGACGTGGGGCTATGGCTACACCTTC
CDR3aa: CASSSGTWGYGYTF